The next 24 T cell receptor beta chains were all read from a single sample in a study of blood T cells in healthy people across ages. A J-beta primer mix and a sample-barcoded 5' primer were used in a second PCR of about 7 to 11 cycles. Via MiXCR, TCRdb re-called the 5' RACE reads, giving one row per CDR3 protein. The sample lists hundreds of thousands of distinct CDR3 sequences; 35% to 60% were seen once. The material sequenced was blood. Source of these receptors: a man older than 75 in good health.

V and J are TRBV5-1 and TRBJ2-7; D is ambiguous. This CDR3 spans 15 amino acids. Germline V CDR1 and CDR2: SGHRS, YFSETQ. Between the trimmed V and J ends, which lost 4 bases and 0 bases, there was a span of 14 bases. The CDR3 reads CASSPRADVSYEQYF. CDR3 coding DNA: TGCGCCAGCAGCCCCCGGGCAGACGTCTCCTACGAGCAGTACTTC.

In regard to this clonotype: Mismatch with germline at one junction end may stem from a read error. This chain connects TRBV10-3 to TRBJ2-3; possibly TRBD2 for D (7 bases). Germline V lookup: CDR1 ENHRY, CDR2 SYGVKD. There are 14 residues in the CDR3. This chain's CDR3 is CAISLGGDTDTRYF. The CDR3 bases are TGTGCCATCAGTCTGGGAGGGGACACAGATACGCGGTATTTT.

The gene calls are TRBV6-2 or TRBV6-3 and TRBJ2-5; 9 bases are a match to TRBD2. The trim removed 2 bases at V and 2 bases at J, leaving 3 bases unmatched. The CDR3 totals 15 residues. Germline-derived CDR1 and CDR2 are MNHEY and SVGEGT. This chain's CDR3 is CASSYGREGQETQYF. Here the CDR3 DNA reads TGTGCCAGCAGTTACGGGCGGGAGGGACAAGAGACCCAGTACTTC.

The chain links TRBV4-3 to TRBJ2-7; D possibly corresponds to TRBD1 (7 bases). V lost 5 bases and J lost 6, with 17 bases in between. The germline CDR1 and CDR2 sequences are LGHNA and YSLEER. This CDR3 spans 14 amino acids. Here the CDR3 reads CASSARRGLGEQYF. The DNA of the CDR3 is TGCGCCAGCAGCGCACGGAGGGGGCTAGGCGAGCAGTACTTC.

The chain joins TRBV6-2 or TRBV6-3 to TRBJ2-7; TRBD2 is a possible D gene (5 bases). CDR1 and CDR2 (germline): MNHEY, SVGEGT. CDR3 length equals 15 residues. V was shortened by 7 bases and J by 4 bases, with 20 bases between the two germline ends. As DNA, the CDR3 is TGTGCCAGCAATGCACTAGGGCATCGAGAATACGAGCAGTACTTC. This sequence encodes CASNALGHREYEQYF.

This clonotype was seen more than once but under ten times. The V and J genes are TRBV20-1 and TRBJ2-3; a possible D gene is TRBD2 (6 bases). The length of the CDR3 is 15 residues. Trimming took 1 base from V and 6 from J, leaving 17 bases between them. The V gene's germline CDR1 is DFQATT and CDR2 SNEGSKA (reference sequence). CDR3 residues: CSARGLAGPGDTQYF. In DNA form, the CDR3 reads TGCAGTGCTAGAGGCCTGGCGGGACCGGGGGATACGCAGTATTTT.

This chain links TRBV7-9 with TRBJ2-7; the match to TRBD2 covers 13 bases. In germline, CDR1 is SEHNR, CDR2 FQNEAQ (reference sequence). CDR3 length equals 16 residues. V trimming: 6 bases; J trimming: 6 bases; junction bases outside the gene matches: 11. DNA of the CDR3: TGTGCCAGCAGATCCGGACTAGCGGGAGCTCTAGGCGAGCAGTACTTC. It is translated as CASRSGLAGALGEQYF.

With respect to this clonotype: The junction does not match germline at one end; this may be a read error. This chain joins TRBV7-2 and TRBJ2-4; the D is unclear. The germline CDR1 and CDR2 sequences are SGHTA and FQGNSA. CDR3 length equals 16 residues. Here the CDR3 DNA reads TGTGCCGGCAGCAACCCTCCAATCTTAGGCAAAAACATTCAGTACTTC. Protein: CAGSNPPILGKNIQYF.

Only a few counts were recorded for this clonotype. V usage is TRBV7-6 and J usage is TRBJ2-5; a weak D match, TRBD2 (6 bases). The germline gives CDR1 SGHVS, CDR2 FNYEAQ. Trimming took 1 base from V and 5 from J, leaving 11 bases between them. There are 14 residues in the CDR3. CDR3: CASSLVSGVETQYF. Written as DNA, the CDR3 is TGTGCCAGCAGCTTAGTATCGGGAGTGGAGACCCAGTACTTC.

This clonotype has just a few counts. V is TRBV20-1 and J is TRBJ2-1; D is unresolved. Germline V gene data show CDR1 as DFQATT and CDR2 as SNEGSKA (reference sequence). Trimming stripped 2 bases from V and 1 base from J, with 9 bases between. The CDR3 contains 14 residues. CDR3 protein: CSARSGFSYNEQFF. The CDR3 nucleotides are TGCAGTGCTAGAAGTGGGTTTTCCTACAATGAGCAGTTCTTC.

V is TRBV5-1 and J is TRBJ2-1; D tentatively reads TRBD1 or TRBD2 (5 bases each). The CDR3 loop spans 14 amino acids. V was shortened by 6 bases and J by 5 bases, with 15 bases between the two germline ends. Germline V CDR1 and CDR2: SGHRS, YFSETQ. The CDR3 coding sequence is TGCGCCAGCATCCCTGCCGGGACCAACAATGAGCAGTTCTTC. Protein sequence: CASIPAGTNNEQFF.

This clonotype appeared many times. The CDR3 spells CSAPGGTGRNEQYF. In DNA form, the CDR3 reads TGCAGTGCTCCCGGAGGGACAGGACGCAATGAGCAGTACTTC. This sequence joins TRBV20-1 and TRBJ2-5; TRBD1 agrees at 8 bases. V dropped 5 bases and J dropped 11; count of bases not matched to a gene: 16. Germline V lookup: CDR1 DFQATT, CDR2 SNEGSKA (reference sequence). The CDR3 loop spans 14 amino acids.

Of note for this clonotype: It may be a read error: a sequence one base away is much more abundant. The rearrangement links TRBV2 to TRBJ2-7; tentatively, D is TRBD1 (7 bases). Near its end, the DNA agrees better with TRBJ2-5, so the J call may be wrong. Germline V gene sequence: CDR1 SNHLY, CDR2 FYNNEI. The CDR3 runs to 15 residues. The CDR3 DNA follows: TGTGCCAGCAGTGGACAGGGAGGTTCTAGAGAGACCCAGTACTTC. Translation gives CASSGQGGSRETQYF.

This clonotype was found many times. The chain links TRBV6-1 to TRBJ2-7; perhaps TRBD1 as D (5 bases). CDR1 is MNHNS, CDR2 SASEGT, per germline. The CDR3 length is 11 residues. V lost 8 bases, J lost 5 bases, and 10 bases lay in between. CDR3: CASRRENEQYF. In nucleotides, the CDR3 is TGTGCCAGCCGCAGGGAAAACGAGCAGTACTTC.

This clonotype was seen a handful of times. The CDR3 loop reads CAISGTSGNEQFF. The CDR3 coding sequence is TGTGCCATCAGTGGGACTAGCGGCAATGAGCAGTTCTTC. J is TRBJ2-1 and V is TRBV10-3, with TRBD2 identical over 10 bases. Germline-derived CDR1 and CDR2 are ENHRY and SYGVKD. J gave up 6 bases and V 4 bases, and 0 bases lay outside the gene matches. The CDR3 is made up of 13 amino acids.

The chain uses TRBV6-2 or TRBV6-3 and TRBJ2-3; TRBD2 matches 9 bases. CDR3 length: 15 residues. With 5 bases clipped from V and 6 bases from J, the junction kept 9 bases outside the gene matches. Germline CDR1 and CDR2: MNHEY and SVGEGT. The CDR3 bases are TGTGCCAGCAGTCCGACTAGCGGTCCACAGGATACGCAGTATTTT. It translates to CASSPTSGPQDTQYF.

In its sample, this clonotype was seen once. The V gene is TRBV11-2, the J gene TRBJ1-1; D remains unclear. V was cut by 4 bases and J by 1 base, with 4 bases left in between. CDR1 is SGHAT, CDR2 FQNNGV, per germline. This CDR3 region has 12 residues. This CDR3 is CASSSENTEAFF. In nucleotides, the CDR3 is TGTGCCAGCAGCTCTGAGAACACTGAAGCTTTCTTT.

The gene calls are TRBV7-9 and TRBJ2-7; D is perhaps TRBD2 (6 bases). CDR1 SEHNR and CDR2 FQNEAQ come from the germline V gene (reference sequence). The CDR3 loop spans 13 amino acids. V lost 2 bases and J 4 bases, leaving 9 bases between the germline ends. The CDR3 DNA reads as TGTGCCAGCAGCTTATTGGAGGGGTACGAGCAGTACTTC. Translation: CASSLLEGYEQYF.

The J gene is TRBJ1-5, the V gene TRBV28; D may be TRBD1 (5 bases). The CDR3 length is 16 residues. The germline V gene has CDR1 MDHEN and CDR2 SYDVKM. Trimming pared 3 bases from V and 0 bases from J, leaving 12 bases between. The CDR3 DNA is TGTGCCAGCAGTTTTTCAGGGAGAGATAGCAATCAGCCCCAGCATTTT. Protein product: CASSFSGRDSNQPQHF.

The rearrangement uses TRBV25-1 and TRBJ2-4; 7 bases are shared with TRBD2. Matching the DNA end better, TRBJ2-5 makes the J call doubtful. Germline-derived CDR1 and CDR2 are MGHDK and SYGVNS. This CDR3 is built from 12 residues. The CDR3 loop is CASGGGGETQYF. In DNA form, the CDR3 reads TGTGCCAGCGGTGGCGGGGGAGAGACCCAGTACTTC.

In regard to this clonotype: Possible read error: a much larger clone is one base away. The chain has TRBV24-1 and TRBJ2-3; perhaps D is TRBD1 or TRBD2 (5 bases each). From germline, CDR1 is KGHDR and CDR2 SFDVKD. V was trimmed by 5 bases and J by 4 bases, leaving 12 bases between them. The CDR3 totals 14 residues. DNA for the CDR3: TGTGCCACCAGTGGAGCGAGGGACGCAGATACGCAGTATTTT. Translation gives CATSGARDADTQYF.

This clonotype was detected a few times. This CDR3 reads CASSLPAGTQYF. The CDR3 DNA sequence: TGTGCCAGCAGCTTGCCAGCGGGAACGCAGTATTTT. The chain employs TRBV5-6 and TRBJ2-3; 7 bases align to TRBD2. V lost 1 base to trimming and J lost 9 bases; unmatched junction nucleotides: 2. Germline CDR1 and CDR2: SGHDT and YYEEEE. The CDR3 loop spans 12 amino acids.

The chain links TRBV20-1 to TRBJ2-7; 9 nucleotides line up with TRBD2. The trim removed 6 bases at V and 2 bases at J, leaving 8 bases unmatched. The CDR3 consists of 14 residues. Germline CDR1 is DFQATT and CDR2 is SNEGSKA (reference sequence). The CDR3 nucleotides read TGCAGTGCACAAGGGCCTAGCGGGACCTACGAGCAGTACTTC. This sequence encodes CSAQGPSGTYEQYF.

The V gene is TRBV5-1, the J gene TRBJ2-2; TRBD1 matches 7 bases. V shed 5 bases, J shed 6 bases, and the junction held 1 base outside the gene matches. The germline V gene encodes CDR1 SGHRS and CDR2 YFSETQ. CDR3 length: 12 amino acids. The CDR3 region is CASRTGSGELFF. In nucleotides, the CDR3 is TGCGCCAGCAGGACAGGGTCCGGGGAGCTGTTTTTT.